The 32 T cell receptor beta chains presented below share a single source sample, sequenced in a study of cytomegalovirus exposure and HLA in healthy donors. Both 60 Vbeta primers and 13 Jbeta primers went into the PCR. Assay: immunoSEQ multiplex PCR; the TCRdb copy retains only in-frame clones and omits some. The data show 150,000 to 200,000 clones, around four fifths seen once. The sample was PBMCs. The receptors were sampled from a woman between 45 and 60 years old in good health and CMV-seropositive.

Regarding this clone: The junction departs from the called germline gene at one end, perhaps through a read error. The chain links TRBV7-9 to TRBJ2-5, with TRBD1 identical over 12 bases. The CDR3 loop spans 15 amino acids. Germline V gene sequence: CDR1 SEHNR, CDR2 FQNEAQ (reference sequence). The CDR3 region is CSSSRDRGLQETQYF. DNA for the CDR3: TGTTCCAGCAGTCGGGACAGGGGGCTCCAAGAGACCCAGTACTTC.

The J gene is TRBJ1-1, the V gene TRBV9; 7 bases align to TRBD1. CDR1 and CDR2 from the germline V gene are SGDLS and YYNGEE. This CDR3 region has 16 residues. Unmatched junction bases numbered 7, after V lost 0 bases and J lost 2 bases. The CDR3 loop is CASSVGIGTENTEAFF. The CDR3 DNA is TGTGCCAGCAGCGTAGGGATCGGGACAGAAAACACTGAAGCTTTCTTT.

The chain recombines TRBV15 with TRBJ2-3; 10 bases match TRBD2. CDR3 length: 15 amino acids. From germline, CDR1 is LNHNV and CDR2 YYDKDF (reference sequence). The V segment lost 4 bases and the J segment 11 bases; nucleotides outside the gene matches: 12. CDR3 nucleotides: TGTGCCACCAGCATGACCCCCTCAAGCGGGGGGGTGCAGTATTTT. As protein: CATSMTPSSGGVQYF.

The rearrangement links TRBV30 to TRBJ1-2, with 10 bases aligning to TRBD1. The germline V gene encodes CDR1 GTSNPN and CDR2 SVGIG (reference sequence). V dropped 8 bases and J dropped 3; count of bases not matched to a gene: 3. The CDR3 spans 12 residues. Here the CDR3 reads CAGQGEHYGYTF. Written as DNA, the CDR3 is TGTGCCGGACAGGGGGAACACTATGGCTACACCTTC.

The V call is TRBV5-1, the J call TRBJ2-1; tentative D call: TRBD2 (6 bases). The CDR3 runs to 17 residues. V lost 1 base and J 2 bases, leaving 16 bases between the germline ends. Germline loops: CDR1 SGHRS, CDR2 YFSETQ. The CDR3 spells CASSLRGTTSAYNEQFF. Here the CDR3 DNA reads TGCGCCAGCAGCTTGCGGGGGACCACGAGCGCCTACAATGAGCAGTTCTTC.

There are a few counts of this clone. The chain is built from TRBV6-5 and TRBJ2-6, with D unresolved. This CDR3 comprises 15 residues. The V end lost 6 bases, the J end lost 0 bases, and 9 bases lay between the germline ends. CDR1 and CDR2 from the germline V gene are MNHEY and SVGAGI. The chain's CDR3 is CASSRESSGANVLTF. DNA of the CDR3: TGTGCCAGCAGCCGAGAGAGCTCTGGGGCCAACGTCCTGACTTTC.

The chain uses TRBV4-2 and TRBJ1-1; D not certain. CDR1 is LGHNA and CDR2 is YNFKEQ in the germline V gene. The ends were cut back, 1 base at V and 3 bases at J, with 9 bases in the middle. The length of the CDR3 is 14 residues. The CDR3 DNA reads as TGTGCCAGCAGCCAAGGGCGAGGGTACACTGAAGCTTTCTTT. It codes for CASSQGRGYTEAFF.

A few counts support this clone. The rearrangement joins TRBV4-1 to TRBJ2-6; 11 bases match TRBD1. The CDR3 runs to 13 residues. Losses at the gene ends were 0 bases for V and 16 bases for J; bases not matched to a gene: 2. CDR1 is MGHRA, CDR2 YSYEKL, per germline. The DNA of the CDR3 is TGCGCCAGCAGCCAAGAGGACAGGGGGCGGCTGACTTTC. Encoded protein: CASSQEDRGRLTF.

The V gene is TRBV7-3, the J gene TRBJ2-2; the D is unclear. CDR1 is SGHTA, CDR2 FQGTGA, per germline. The CDR3 totals 14 residues. The germline V and J ends were trimmed by 8 bases and 0 bases, with 10 bases remaining between them. The CDR3 DNA reads as TGTGCCAGCTTTATCGCGGCGAACACCGGGGAGCTGTTTTTT. This translates into CASFIAANTGELFF.

The CDR3, as DNA: TGCGCCAGCAGCCTCACAGGGATGAGCTCCTATAATTCACCCCTCCACTTT. As protein: CASSLTGMSSYNSPLHF. V gene TRBV5-1 combines with J gene TRBJ1-6; a weak D match, TRBD1 (6 bases). The CDR3 spans 17 residues. Between the trimmed V and J ends, which lost 4 bases and 0 bases, there was a span of 14 bases. Germline V gives CDR1 SGHRS, CDR2 YFSETQ.

This chain links TRBV19 with TRBJ2-7; 8 nucleotides align to TRBD2. J gave up 5 bases and V 6 bases, and 6 bases lay outside the gene matches. Germline loops: CDR1 LNHDA, CDR2 SQIVND (reference sequence). The length of the CDR3 is 13 residues. The chain's CDR3 is CASSRGGLNEQYF. The CDR3 DNA follows: TGTGCCAGTAGCCGGGGGGGGCTCAACGAGCAGTACTTC.

This chain links TRBV18 with TRBJ2-5; the D gene is possibly TRBD1 (8 bases). V dropped 4 bases and J dropped 7 bases, with 16 bases sitting between them. Germline lookup yields CDR1 KGHSH and CDR2 LQKENI. The CDR3 covers 14 residues. The chain's CDR3 is CASSLATGEGTQYF. As DNA, the CDR3 is TGTGCCAGCTCACTCGCGACAGGGGAGGGGACCCAGTACTTC.

The rearrangement links TRBV6-6 to TRBJ2-5; 9 nucleotides match TRBD2. After removal of 6 bases from V and 8 bases from J, the junction contained 13 bases not matched to a gene. There are 15 residues in the CDR3. Germline values: CDR1 MNHNY, CDR2 SVGAGI (reference sequence). For the CDR3, the DNA is TGTGCCAGCAGAAAAGCGGGGGGTCCAGCACTAACCCAGTACTTC. It encodes CASRKAGGPALTQYF.

J is TRBJ2-2 and V is TRBV5-6, with D perhaps matching TRBD1 (5 bases). The V and J ends lost 2 bases and 6 bases respectively, with 8 bases between them. The CDR3 totals 13 residues. The germline CDR1 and CDR2 sequences are SGHDT and YYEEEE. CDR3 DNA sequence: TGTGCCAGCAGCTTCCCGACAGCCGGGGAGCTGTTTTTT. It is translated as CASSFPTAGELFF.

This clone was detected only a few times. V gene TRBV19 combines with J gene TRBJ1-5; D is ambiguous. This CDR3 spans 15 amino acids. Germline V gene lookup returns CDR1 LNHDA and CDR2 SQIVND (reference sequence). V lost 3 bases, J lost 2 bases, and 11 bases lay in between. The CDR3 region has the DNA TGTGCCAGTAGTATTCGTCTTGGAGGCAATCAGCCCCAGCATTTT. Amino acids: CASSIRLGGNQPQHF.

V is TRBV9 and J is TRBJ2-3, with 8 bases aligning to TRBD2. This CDR3 spans 15 amino acids. Looked up from germline, CDR1 is SGDLS and CDR2 is YYNGEE. V trimming: 4 bases; J trimming: 1 base; junction bases outside the gene matches: 5. CDR3 sequence (DNA): TGTGCCAGCAGCCCAGCGGGGGCCCGCACAGATACGCAGTATTTT. Translated: CASSPAGARTDTQYF.

This clone has only a few counts. The CDR3 DNA reads as TGTGCCAGCATGAGGGCCGTTTATAATTCACCCCTCCACTTT. Protein sequence: CASMRAVYNSPLHF. This chain connects TRBV6-5 to TRBJ1-6; D uncertain. CDR3 length: 14 residues. Germline V lookup: CDR1 MNHEY, CDR2 SVGAGI. V was shortened by 7 bases and J by 4 bases, with 11 bases between the two germline ends.

The rearrangement links TRBV10-1 to TRBJ1-1, with unresolved D. V lost 8 bases, J lost 8 bases, and 15 bases lay in between. CDR3 length equals 12 residues. CDR1 and CDR2 (germline): WNHNN, SYGVQD (reference sequence). The CDR3 DNA is TGCGCCAGCGCAGCGTTGCCCCAAGAAGCTTTCTTT. This encodes CASAALPQEAFF.

The genes are TRBV7-3 and TRBJ1-2, with a tentative D call TRBD1 (6 bases). Between the trimmed V and J ends, which lost 5 bases and 2 bases, there was a span of 9 bases. Germline V gives CDR1 SGHTA, CDR2 FQGTGA. This CDR3 region has 13 residues. The CDR3 DNA reads as TGTGCCAGCAGCCCGGACAGCAACTATGGCTACACCTTC. Its translation is CASSPDSNYGYTF.

Only one count was recorded for this clone. This chain uses TRBV18 with TRBJ2-3; 9 bases agree with TRBD2. Germline lookup yields CDR1 KGHSH and CDR2 LQKENI. V dropped 6 bases and J dropped 1; count of bases not matched to a gene: 20. The length of the CDR3 is 20 residues. CDR3 region: CASSPRESAGGLPRTDTQYF. CDR3 nucleotides: TGTGCCAGCTCGCCCCGGGAATCAGCGGGGGGCCTCCCTCGCACAGATACGCAGTATTTT.

The chain couples TRBV23-1 to TRBJ1-5; 7 positions agree with TRBD1. TRBV23-1 falls under the ORF class, with uncertain function. Germline trimming cut 0 bases from V and 6 bases from J; bases unmatched to any gene: 8. CDR3 size: 16 residues. This CDR3 is CASSQSRGGRGQPQHF. Here the CDR3 DNA reads TGCGCCAGCAGTCAATCTCGAGGGGGCAGGGGTCAGCCCCAGCATTTT.

V and J are TRBV5-6 and TRBJ1-2; 9 nucleotides line up with TRBD1. Germline V gene lookup returns CDR1 SGHDT and CDR2 YYEEEE. J gave up 4 bases and V 2 bases, and 6 bases lay outside the gene matches. This CDR3 spans 15 amino acids. The CDR3 bases are TGTGCCAGCAGCTTCTCGGGACAGGGTTTCTATGGCTACACCTTC. This encodes CASSFSGQGFYGYTF.

This clone has only a few counts. The chain uses TRBV5-8 and TRBJ1-2, with D perhaps TRBD1 (6 bases). CDR3 size: 16 residues. V shed 3 bases and J shed 6 bases, with 21 bases lying between them. From germline, CDR1 is SGHTS and CDR2 YDEGEE. The CDR3 loop reads CASSYPPQGRSDGYTF. The CDR3 DNA is TGTGCCAGCAGCTACCCCCCGCAGGGGCGTTCTGATGGCTACACCTTC.

The CDR3 region is CASTEGNEQFF. CDR3 DNA: TGTGCCAGCACAGAGGGCAATGAGCAGTTCTTC. This chain connects TRBV6-5 to TRBJ2-1; maybe TRBD2 (5 bases). CDR1 is MNHEY, CDR2 SVGAGI, per germline. CDR3 length: 11 residues. V lost 7 bases and J 6 bases, leaving 7 bases between the germline ends.

This chain's CDR3 is CASSPRTSGGFYNEQFF. The CDR3 DNA reads as TGTGCCAGCAGCCCCAGGACTAGCGGGGGTTTTTACAATGAGCAGTTCTTC. The chain is built from TRBV9 and TRBJ2-1; 13 bases agree with TRBD2. The V gene's germline CDR1 is SGDLS and CDR2 YYNGEE. This CDR3 is 17 amino acids long. After removal of 4 bases from V and 4 bases from J, the junction contained 8 bases not matched to a gene.

The chain couples TRBV5-1 to TRBJ1-2; D not resolved. There are 13 residues in the CDR3. The V end lost 4 bases, the J end lost 4 bases, and 11 bases lay between the germline ends. The V gene's germline CDR1 is SGHRS and CDR2 YFSETQ. The CDR3 is CASSPAGPYGYTF. In nucleotides, the CDR3 is TGCGCCAGCAGCCCTGCCGGTCCCTATGGCTACACCTTC.

This chain links TRBV10-3 with TRBJ1-4; no clear D gene. Germline loops: CDR1 ENHRY, CDR2 SYGVKD. The CDR3 runs to 15 residues. Deletions cut 11 bases from V and 3 bases from J, with 19 bases between. CDR3 nucleotides: TGTGCCGTTTCGGTCTCGCCCGGGGCTAATGAAAAACTGTTTTTT. It codes for CAVSVSPGANEKLFF.

This clone was observed once. Additional DNA sequences in this sample encode the identical CDR3. CDR3 bases: TGTGCCAGCAGTTACGGCAGGACAGGGGGCACTGAAGCTTTCTTT. Amino acid sequence: CASSYGRTGGTEAFF. V and J are TRBV6-5 and TRBJ1-1, with 10 bases identical to TRBD1. The CDR3 is 15 residues long. The V segment lost 2 bases and the J segment 4 bases; nucleotides outside the gene matches: 4. Germline values: CDR1 MNHEY, CDR2 SVGAGI.

The DNA for the CDR3 is TGTGCCAGCAGTTTAGGCAGGGGGGATGGCTACACCTTC. It yields the protein CASSLGRGDGYTF. This rearrangement joins TRBV27 to TRBJ1-2, with 7 bases identical to TRBD1. There are 13 residues in the CDR3. Trimming at V came to 2 bases and at J to 6 bases, leaving 3 bases not matched to a gene. Germline V gene sequence: CDR1 MNHEY, CDR2 SMNVEV (reference sequence).

The J gene is TRBJ1-5, the V gene TRBV7-6, with no clear D. The V and J ends lost 2 bases and 2 bases respectively, with 4 bases between them. The CDR3 sequence is 13 residues long. Germline CDR1 is SGHVS and CDR2 is FNYEAQ. CDR3 DNA sequence: TGTGCCAGCAGCTTAACTGGCAATCAGCCCCAGCATTTT. This translates into CASSLTGNQPQHF.

J is TRBJ1-3 and V is TRBV29-1; 8 bases agree with TRBD1. The CDR3 sequence is 13 residues long. The V gene's germline CDR1 is SQVTM and CDR2 ANQGSEA. The V segment lost 6 bases and the J segment 3 bases; nucleotides outside the gene matches: 4. CDR3 sequence: CSVGGQVGNTIYF. The CDR3 DNA reads as TGCAGCGTAGGGGGACAGGTTGGAAACACCATATATTTT.

The chain employs TRBV4-1 and TRBJ2-1; TRBD2 matches at 10 bases. Germline-derived CDR1 and CDR2 are MGHRA and YSYEKL. J lost 6 bases, V lost 4 bases, and 15 bases had no gene match. This CDR3 spans 18 amino acids. The DNA of the CDR3 is TGCGCCAGCAGCCCTCCGCCCGAGGGACTAGCGATACGCAATGAGCAGTTCTTC. It translates to CASSPPPEGLAIRNEQFF.